This entry is about one T cell receptor (beta chain). No antigen is known for it. This CDR3 contains 14 residues. Trimming took 4 bases from V and 6 from J, leaving 13 bases between them. CDR1 is SGHVS and CDR2 is FNYEAQ in the germline V gene. This sample was included in a study of T cell responses to AZD1222 COVID-19 vaccine. About the research overall: Second-dose intervals near 4 or 12 weeks were combined. The study's findings and limits: Vaccine-associated CD4 TCRs ranged over spike, dominating at 160-218 and 743-854.

TCRdb's table, derived via immunoSEQ multiplex PCR, lists solely in-frame clones and lacks some. The data contain about 120,000 clones, 87% of them seen just once; the ten biggest clones take up 7.5%. The rearrangement links TRBV7-6 to TRBJ2-1; D unresolved. This TCR came from an adult in good health. Specimen: peripheral blood, collected on day 0 of AZD1222 vaccination. The CDR3 region has the DNA TGTGCCAGCAGCTCCCCCGCATGGGGCAATGAGCAGTTCTTC. Protein: CASSSPAWGNEQFF.